Following are 28 T cell receptor beta chains from one sample sequenced in a study of shared clonotypes between healthy human individuals. TCRdb's copy holds only in-frame clones and misses some; the assay was immunoSEQ multiplex PCR. Among roughly 650,000 clones listed, 95% to 98% were seen once. Sequenced: naive CD4+ T cells sorted from blood. The subset denotes: CD45RA+ positively selected. The receptor source for this set is a woman aged 30 to 39 in good health.

This chain joins TRBV28 and TRBJ2-5; 7 nucleotides match TRBD2. Germline V lookup: CDR1 MDHEN, CDR2 SYDVKM. The CDR3 consists of 15 residues. The V segment lost 5 bases and the J segment 5 bases; nucleotides outside the gene matches: 11. CDR3 loop: CASSRLGTTKETQYF. Here the CDR3 DNA reads TGTGCCAGCAGTCGCCTAGGGACTACGAAGGAGACCCAGTACTTC.

This chain connects TRBV5-1 to TRBJ2-6, with D perhaps being TRBD1 or TRBD2 (5 bases each). Germline V gene sequence: CDR1 SGHRS, CDR2 YFSETQ. The CDR3 contains 14 residues. V lost 3 bases and J lost 8, with 12 bases in between. Here the CDR3 reads CASSSGALPNVLTF. The DNA for the CDR3 is TGCGCCAGCAGCTCCGGGGCGCTTCCCAACGTCCTGACTTTC.

The chain combines TRBV18 with TRBJ1-1; D gene ambiguous. CDR3 length equals 14 residues. V was cut by 2 bases and J by 5 bases, with 12 bases left in between. Per the germline V gene, CDR1 is KGHSH and CDR2 is LQKENI. The CDR3 coding sequence is TGTGCCAGCTCACCAATACAGAGGCAGACTGAAGCTTTCTTT. This gives the protein CASSPIQRQTEAFF.

In the case of this clone: Other DNA variants within this sample encode the same CDR3. The chain couples TRBV2 to TRBJ2-7; D gene unclear. The V gene's germline CDR1 is SNHLY and CDR2 FYNNEI. CDR3 length equals 12 residues. V gave up 5 bases and J gave up 1 base, with 6 bases separating them. The CDR3 DNA follows: TGTGCCAGCAGTTCCTCTTCCTACGAGCAGTACTTC. Translating it yields CASSSSSYEQYF.

The chain joins TRBV6-5 to TRBJ1-5, with D perhaps TRBD1 (6 bases). The CDR3 spans 15 residues. V lost 6 bases to trimming and J lost 0 bases, with 12 bases between them. Germline lookup yields CDR1 MNHEY and CDR2 SVGAGI. The CDR3 protein is CASRRTENSNQPQHF. The CDR3 DNA reads TGTGCCAGCAGGAGGACAGAAAATAGCAATCAGCCCCAGCATTTT.

The V gene is TRBV9, the J gene TRBJ2-2; possibly TRBD2 for D (5 bases). Per germline, CDR1 SGDLS and CDR2 YYNGEE. The CDR3 sequence is 15 residues long. The V gene lost 0 bases and the J gene lost 3 bases, with 9 bases spanning the gap. The CDR3 bases are TGTGCCAGCAGCGTAGCTACGAGGGACACCGGGGAGCTGTTTTTT. Translating it yields CASSVATRDTGELFF.

The chain recombines TRBV18 with TRBJ1-2; the D is unclear. The germline CDR1 and CDR2 sequences are KGHSH and LQKENI. The CDR3 extends over 13 amino acids. Trimming removed 3 bases at V and 4 bases at J, with 9 bases between. The CDR3 region has the DNA TGTGCCAGCTCACCTGTACCGGTCTATGGCTACACCTTC. It encodes CASSPVPVYGYTF.

The genes are TRBV28 and TRBJ2-2; TRBD2 aligns across 9 bases. Germline CDR1 reads MDHEN; CDR2 reads SYDVKM. The CDR3 is made up of 17 amino acids. Trimming took 1 base from V and 2 from J; bases not matched to a gene: 5. CDR3 protein: CASSLSPAGGNTGELFF. DNA of the CDR3: TGTGCCAGCAGTTTATCCCCAGCGGGGGGCAACACCGGGGAGCTGTTTTTT. Full variable domain (missing parts from reference TRBV28 and TRBJ2-2): DVKVTQSSRYLVKRTGEKVFLECVQDMDHENMFWYRQDPGLGLRLIYFSYDVKMKEKGDIPEGYSVSREKKERFSLILESASTNQTSMYLCASSLSPAGGNTGELFFGEGSRLTVL.

The V and J genes are TRBV27 and TRBJ2-5, with 9 bases fitting TRBD1. Germline loops: CDR1 MNHEY, CDR2 SMNVEV (reference sequence). CDR3 length equals 16 residues. V was pared by 4 bases and J by 5 bases, with 11 bases of the junction left unmatched. The CDR3 bases are TGTGCCAGCAGTTCCGGGACAGGGAAGTTTCGGGAGACCCAGTACTTC. Translating gives CASSSGTGKFRETQYF.

This clone showed up just once. The gene calls are TRBV4-2 and TRBJ1-1; tentatively, D is TRBD1 (5 bases). The CDR3 runs 16 residues. V was cut by 3 bases and J by 3 bases, with 17 bases left in between. Looked up from germline, CDR1 is LGHNA and CDR2 is YNFKEQ. The DNA of the CDR3 is TGTGCCAGCAGCCACCGACTTGACAGTGGGTACACTGAAGCTTTCTTT. Protein product: CASSHRLDSGYTEAFF.

The genes are TRBV6-1 and TRBJ2-7; D possibly corresponds to TRBD1 (5 bases). Looked up from germline, CDR1 is MNHNS and CDR2 is SASEGT. V lost 8 bases and J lost 2, with 10 bases in between. CDR3 length: 12 residues. For the CDR3, the DNA is TGTGCCAGCTGCAGGGCTGCCTACGAGCAGTACTTC. Translation gives CASCRAAYEQYF.

The V call is TRBV5-8, the J call TRBJ1-1; 8 positions match TRBD1. Germline CDR1 and CDR2: SGHTS and YDEGEE. The CDR3 has 14 residues. The V segment lost 3 bases and the J segment 1 base; nucleotides outside the gene matches: 2. The DNA for the CDR3 is TGTGCCAGCAGCTATCAGGGGGCGAACACTGAAGCTTTCTTT. Translating it yields CASSYQGANTEAFF.

The CDR3 is CASSPNLSTDTQYF. The DNA of the CDR3 is TGTGCCAGCAGCCCAAACCTTAGCACAGATACGCAGTATTTT. This chain links TRBV7-9 with TRBJ2-3, with D hard to call. Germline CDR1 is SEHNR and CDR2 is FQNEAQ (reference sequence). The CDR3 loop spans 14 amino acids. The V end was cut by 5 bases, the J end by 0 bases, with 9 bases between.

This chain links TRBV9 with TRBJ2-5; 7 bases line up with TRBD2. J was trimmed by 2 bases and V by 0 bases; bases with no gene match: 7. The CDR3 is 16 amino acids. The germline gives CDR1 SGDLS, CDR2 YYNGEE. The CDR3 reads CASSVVAGKAQETQYF. The CDR3, as DNA: TGTGCCAGCAGCGTAGTAGCGGGCAAAGCTCAAGAGACCCAGTACTTC.

The rearrangement joins TRBV7-9 to TRBJ2-4; D may be TRBD1 (6 bases). This CDR3 spans 14 amino acids. The ends were cut back, 5 bases at V and 7 bases at J, with 15 bases in the middle. The V gene's germline CDR1 is SEHNR and CDR2 FQNEAQ (reference sequence). In nucleotides, the CDR3 is TGTGCCAGCAGCCCCACAGGGAGACGGAACATTCAGTACTTC. Translated: CASSPTGRRNIQYF.

The J gene is TRBJ2-5, the V gene TRBV19, with 8 bases lining up with TRBD2. Germline CDR1 reads LNHDA; CDR2 reads SQIVND (reference sequence). There are 14 residues in the CDR3. V lost 6 bases, J lost 2 bases, and 5 bases stayed unmatched. CDR3 region: CASSPGLEQETQYF. Written as DNA, the CDR3 is TGTGCCAGTAGCCCGGGACTAGAACAAGAGACCCAGTACTTC.

This rearrangement joins TRBV7-7 to TRBJ2-7; 7 bases match TRBD1. Germline CDR1 and CDR2: SSHAT and FNYEAQ (reference sequence). Trimming took 6 bases from V and 0 from J; bases not matched to a gene: 11. The CDR3 contains 16 residues. As DNA, the CDR3 is TGTGCCAGCAGTCGTTTTGGACAGGTCCGCTCCTACGAGCAGTACTTC. This sequence encodes CASSRFGQVRSYEQYF.

The J gene is TRBJ2-6, the V gene TRBV7-9, with D unresolved. The CDR3 has 15 amino acids. Germline V lookup: CDR1 SEHNR, CDR2 FQNEAQ (reference sequence). V shed 4 bases and J shed 0 bases, with 7 bases lying between them. The CDR3 DNA reads as TGTGCCAGCAGCTATCAGTCCTCTGGGGCCAACGTCCTGACTTTC. Amino acid sequence: CASSYQSSGANVLTF.

Of note for this clone: This CDR3 is also generated by other DNA sequences in the sample. The chain uses TRBV13 and TRBJ2-1; D perhaps matches TRBD2 (5 bases). V was clipped by 3 bases and J by 0 bases, with 12 bases between them. Germline-derived CDR1 and CDR2 are PRHDT and FYEKMQ (reference sequence). This CDR3 comprises 16 residues. CDR3 in DNA: TGTGCCAGCAGCTTTCGGGGTCTTCGCTCCTACAATGAGCAGTTCTTC. Translation gives CASSFRGLRSYNEQFF.

The rearrangement uses TRBV7-6 and TRBJ1-2; TRBD1 is a possible D gene (6 bases). Trimming took 0 bases from V and 2 from J, leaving 7 bases between them. The CDR3 is 14 amino acids. Germline CDR1 is SGHVS and CDR2 is FNYEAQ. The CDR3 bases are TGTGCCAGCAGCTTAGCTGGACAGAACTATGGCTACACCTTC. Translation: CASSLAGQNYGYTF.

The rearrangement uses TRBV7-2 and TRBJ1-5; D not certain. CDR3 size: 16 residues. Trimming left V 4 bases short and J 6 bases short, with 19 bases between. Germline lookup yields CDR1 SGHTA and CDR2 FQGNSA. The CDR3 sequence: CASSSSVRGMAQPQHF. The CDR3 region has the DNA TGTGCCAGCAGCTCCTCGGTAAGAGGAATGGCTCAGCCCCAGCATTTT.

The chain links TRBV29-1 to TRBJ2-5, with 7 bases identical to TRBD2. Trimming at V came to 0 bases and at J to 2 bases, leaving 12 bases not matched to a gene. Germline V gives CDR1 SQVTM, CDR2 ANQGSEA. The CDR3 has 17 residues. CDR3 bases: TGCAGCGTTGAAGATCGGGGAGGACTAGTCGTACAAGAGACCCAGTACTTC. Its protein is CSVEDRGGLVVQETQYF.

V gene TRBV27 combines with J gene TRBJ1-2; maybe TRBD1 (6 bases). Trimming stripped 1 base from V and 7 bases from J, with 10 bases between. Germline CDR1 is MNHEY and CDR2 is SMNVEV (reference sequence). The CDR3 contains 13 residues. CDR3 in DNA: TGTGCCAGCAGTTTATGGGGGGGCGGTGGCTACACCTTC. It specifies CASSLWGGGGYTF.

The chain recombines TRBV2 with TRBJ2-5, with D unclear. TRBJ2-7 matches the DNA end more closely, so the J call is doubtful. This CDR3 spans 17 amino acids. From germline, CDR1 is SNHLY and CDR2 FYNNEI. CDR3 in DNA: TGTGCCAGCAGTGAAGAGTTAGCCCGGTGGAGCTCCTACGAGCAGTACTTC. Encoded protein: CASSEELARWSSYEQYF.

V usage is TRBV7-2 and J usage is TRBJ2-3, with unresolved D. V was trimmed by 3 bases and J by 1 base, leaving 5 bases between them. Per the germline V gene, CDR1 is SGHTA and CDR2 is FQGNSA. This CDR3 is 13 amino acids long. Here the CDR3 DNA reads TGTGCCAGCAGCTTGTACGGCACAGATACGCAGTATTTT. This codes for CASSLYGTDTQYF. The whole variable domain, filled in from reference TRBV7-2 and TRBJ2-3, reads GAGVSQSPSNKVTEKGKDVELRCDPISGHTALYWYRQSLGQGLEFLIYFQGNSAPDKSGLPSDRFSAERTGGSVSTLTIQRTQQEDSAVYLCASSLYGTDTQYFGPGTRLTVL.

The J gene is TRBJ2-2, the V gene TRBV27; a possible D gene is TRBD2 (6 bases). The CDR3 has 15 amino acids. The V gene's germline CDR1 is MNHEY and CDR2 SMNVEV (reference sequence). The V gene lost 6 bases and the J gene lost 0 bases, with 11 bases spanning the gap. The chain's CDR3 is CASSGVAANTGELFF. CDR3 in DNA: TGTGCCAGCAGCGGCGTAGCGGCGAACACCGGGGAGCTGTTTTTT.

This chain uses TRBV7-9 with TRBJ2-3; 8 bases agree with TRBD2. There are 18 residues in the CDR3. V shed 5 bases, J shed 6 bases, and the junction held 19 bases outside the gene matches. From germline, CDR1 is SEHNR and CDR2 FQNEAQ (reference sequence). Here the CDR3 DNA reads TGTGCCAGCAGCCCACATGGGCGCGGGAGGACGATAGGGGATACGCAGTATTTT. Protein: CASSPHGRGRTIGDTQYF.

V gene TRBV2 combines with J gene TRBJ2-1; 7 bases line up with TRBD1. This CDR3 is 15 amino acids long. Trimming removed 0 bases from V and 8 bases from J; junction bases left unmatched: 7. The germline V gene has CDR1 SNHLY and CDR2 FYNNEI. In nucleotides, the CDR3 is TGTGCCAGCAGTGAAGCACGGACAGGCTCCGATGAGCAGTTCTTC. Protein product: CASSEARTGSDEQFF.